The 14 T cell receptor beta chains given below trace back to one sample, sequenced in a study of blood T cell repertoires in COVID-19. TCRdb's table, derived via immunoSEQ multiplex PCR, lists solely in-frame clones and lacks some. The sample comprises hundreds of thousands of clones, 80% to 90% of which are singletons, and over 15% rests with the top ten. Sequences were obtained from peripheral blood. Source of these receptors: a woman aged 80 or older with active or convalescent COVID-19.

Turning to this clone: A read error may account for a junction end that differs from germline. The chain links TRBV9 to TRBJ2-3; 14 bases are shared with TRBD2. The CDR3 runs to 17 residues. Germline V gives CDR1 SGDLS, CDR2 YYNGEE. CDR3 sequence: CLRLAGGPSPNFGTQYF. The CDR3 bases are TGCCTGCGACTAGCGGGAGGGCCCTCACCGAATTTCGGTACGCAGTATTTT.

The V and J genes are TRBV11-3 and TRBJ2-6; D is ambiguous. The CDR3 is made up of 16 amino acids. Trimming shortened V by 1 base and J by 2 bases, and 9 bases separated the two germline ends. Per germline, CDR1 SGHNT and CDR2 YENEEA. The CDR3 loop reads CASSLAQAPGANVLTF. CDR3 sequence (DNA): TGTGCCAGCAGCTTAGCCCAGGCTCCTGGGGCCAACGTCCTGACTTTC.

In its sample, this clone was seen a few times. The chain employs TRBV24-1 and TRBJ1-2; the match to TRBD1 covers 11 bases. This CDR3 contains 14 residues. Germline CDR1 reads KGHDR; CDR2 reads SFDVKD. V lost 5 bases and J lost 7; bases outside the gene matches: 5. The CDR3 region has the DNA TGTGCCACCAGTGCAGGGACAGGGGGTGGTGGCTACACCTTC. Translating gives CATSAGTGGGGYTF.

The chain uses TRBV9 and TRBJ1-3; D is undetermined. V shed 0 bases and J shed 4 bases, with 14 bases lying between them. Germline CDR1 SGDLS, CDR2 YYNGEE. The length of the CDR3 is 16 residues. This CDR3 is CASSVGSPGGGNTIYF. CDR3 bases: TGTGCCAGCAGCGTAGGGTCTCCCGGCGGGGGAAACACCATATATTTT. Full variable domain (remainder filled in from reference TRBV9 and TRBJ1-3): DSGVTQTPKHLITATGQRVTLRCSPRSGDLSVYWYQQSLDQGLQFLIQYYNGEERAKGNILERFSAQQFPDLHSELNLSSLELGDSALYFCASSVGSPGGGNTIYFGEGSWLTVV.

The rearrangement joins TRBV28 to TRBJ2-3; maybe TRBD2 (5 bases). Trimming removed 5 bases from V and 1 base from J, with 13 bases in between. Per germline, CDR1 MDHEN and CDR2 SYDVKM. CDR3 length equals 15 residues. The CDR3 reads CASSQPSLGTDTQYF. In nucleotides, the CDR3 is TGTGCCAGCAGTCAACCTAGCCTAGGCACAGATACGCAGTATTTT. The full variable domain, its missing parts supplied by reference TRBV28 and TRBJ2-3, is DVKVTQSSRYLVKRTGEKVFLECVQDMDHENMFWYRQDPGLGLRLIYFSYDVKMKEKGDIPEGYSVSREKKERFSLILESASTNQTSMYLCASSQPSLGTDTQYFGPGTRLTVL.

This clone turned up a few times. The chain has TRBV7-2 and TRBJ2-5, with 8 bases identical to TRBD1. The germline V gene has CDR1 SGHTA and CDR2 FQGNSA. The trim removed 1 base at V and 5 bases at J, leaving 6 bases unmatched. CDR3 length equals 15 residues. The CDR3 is CASSLDLDRVETQYF. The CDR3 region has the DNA TGTGCCAGCAGCTTAGACCTGGACAGGGTGGAGACCCAGTACTTC.

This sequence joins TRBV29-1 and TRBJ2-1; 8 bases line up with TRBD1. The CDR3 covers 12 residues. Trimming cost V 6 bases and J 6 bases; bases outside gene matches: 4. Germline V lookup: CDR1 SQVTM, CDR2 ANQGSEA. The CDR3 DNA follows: TGCAGCGTGGGACAGGTCCGCAATGAGCAGTTCTTC. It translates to CSVGQVRNEQFF.

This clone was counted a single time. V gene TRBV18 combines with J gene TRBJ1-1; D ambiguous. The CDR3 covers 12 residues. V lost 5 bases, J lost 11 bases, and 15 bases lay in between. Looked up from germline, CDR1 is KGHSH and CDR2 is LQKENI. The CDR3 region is CASSEGSVGAFF. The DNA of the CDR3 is TGTGCCAGCTCAGAGGGTAGTGTCGGGGCTTTCTTT.

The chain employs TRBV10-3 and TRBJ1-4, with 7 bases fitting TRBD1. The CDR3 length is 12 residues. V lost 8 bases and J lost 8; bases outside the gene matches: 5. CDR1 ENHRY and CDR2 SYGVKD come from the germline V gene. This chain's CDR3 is CAIGPTGEKLFF. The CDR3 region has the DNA TGTGCCATCGGCCCGACAGGGGAAAAACTGTTTTTT.

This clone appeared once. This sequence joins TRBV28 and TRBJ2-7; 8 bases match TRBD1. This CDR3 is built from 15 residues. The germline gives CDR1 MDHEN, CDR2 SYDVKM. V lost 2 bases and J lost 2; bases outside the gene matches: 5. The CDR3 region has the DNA TGTGCCAGCAGTTTAGGACAGGGAGGCGCCTACGAGCAGTACTTC. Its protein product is CASSLGQGGAYEQYF.

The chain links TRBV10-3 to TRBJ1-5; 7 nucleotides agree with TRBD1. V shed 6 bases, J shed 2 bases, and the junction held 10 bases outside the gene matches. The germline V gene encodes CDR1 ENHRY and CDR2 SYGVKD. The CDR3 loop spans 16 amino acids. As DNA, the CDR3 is TGTGCCATCAGCCCCACAGGGGTTATTGGCAATCAGCCCCAGCATTTT. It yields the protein CAISPTGVIGNQPQHF.

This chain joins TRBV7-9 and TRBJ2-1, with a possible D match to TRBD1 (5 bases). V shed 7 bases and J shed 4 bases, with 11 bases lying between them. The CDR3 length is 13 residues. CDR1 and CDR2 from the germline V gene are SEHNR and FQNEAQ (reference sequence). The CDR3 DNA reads TGTGCCAGCACCTCCTCAGGGTACAATGAGCAGTTCTTC. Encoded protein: CASTSSGYNEQFF.

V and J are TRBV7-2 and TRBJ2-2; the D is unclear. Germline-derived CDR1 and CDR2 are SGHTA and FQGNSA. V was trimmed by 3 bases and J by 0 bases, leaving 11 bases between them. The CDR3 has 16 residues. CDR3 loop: CASSFSGGPNTGELFF. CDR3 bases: TGTGCCAGCAGCTTTTCTGGCGGCCCGAACACCGGGGAGCTGTTTTTT.

CDR3 bases: TGTGCCGGAGCAGGTGGGACAGGGCATGGTGAAAAACTGTTTTTT. It encodes CAGAGGTGHGEKLFF. The chain recombines TRBV30 with TRBJ1-4; 9 bases agree with TRBD1. V shed 8 bases, J shed 7 bases, and the junction held 14 bases outside the gene matches. CDR3 length: 15 residues. Germline V gene lookup returns CDR1 GTSNPN and CDR2 SVGIG (reference sequence).